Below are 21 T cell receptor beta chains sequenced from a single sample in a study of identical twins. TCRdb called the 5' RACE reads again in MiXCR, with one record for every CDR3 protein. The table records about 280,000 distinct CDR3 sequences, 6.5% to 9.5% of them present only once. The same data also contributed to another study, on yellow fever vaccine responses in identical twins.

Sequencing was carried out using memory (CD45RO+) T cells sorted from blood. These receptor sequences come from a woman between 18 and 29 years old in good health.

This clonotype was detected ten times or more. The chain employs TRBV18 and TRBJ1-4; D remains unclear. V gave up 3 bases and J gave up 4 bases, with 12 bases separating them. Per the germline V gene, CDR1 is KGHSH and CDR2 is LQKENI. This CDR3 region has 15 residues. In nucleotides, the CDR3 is TGTGCCAGCTCACCTTCCCAGAGCGTTAATGAAAAACTGTTTTTT. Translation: CASSPSQSVNEKLFF.

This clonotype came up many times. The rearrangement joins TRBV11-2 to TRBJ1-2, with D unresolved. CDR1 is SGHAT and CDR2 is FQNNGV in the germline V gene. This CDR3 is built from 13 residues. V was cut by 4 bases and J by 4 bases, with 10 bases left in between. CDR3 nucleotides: TGTGCCAGCAGCTCGATTCGCACCTATGGCTACACCTTC. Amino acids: CASSSIRTYGYTF.

Written as DNA, the CDR3 is TGTGCCAGCAGCCTCCTTGGGACCACAGATACGCAGTATTTT. This sequence encodes CASSLLGTTDTQYF. V gene TRBV27 combines with J gene TRBJ2-3; D is perhaps TRBD1 or TRBD2 (5 bases each). This CDR3 has 14 amino acids. Trimming cost V 6 bases and J 2 bases, with 12 bases left between them. Germline V CDR1 and CDR2: MNHEY, SMNVEV (reference sequence).

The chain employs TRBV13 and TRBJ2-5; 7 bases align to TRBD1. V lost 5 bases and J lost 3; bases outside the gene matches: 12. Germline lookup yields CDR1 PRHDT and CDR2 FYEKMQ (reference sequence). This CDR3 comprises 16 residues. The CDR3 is CASSSRQGPGKETQYF. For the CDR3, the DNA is TGTGCCAGCAGCAGTCGACAGGGACCGGGAAAAGAGACCCAGTACTTC.

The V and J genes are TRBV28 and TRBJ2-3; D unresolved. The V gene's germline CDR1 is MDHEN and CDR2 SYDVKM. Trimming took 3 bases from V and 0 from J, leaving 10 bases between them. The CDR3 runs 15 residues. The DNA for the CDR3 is TGTGCCAGCAGTTTTCAAGGGAAAAGCACAGATACGCAGTATTTT. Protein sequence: CASSFQGKSTDTQYF. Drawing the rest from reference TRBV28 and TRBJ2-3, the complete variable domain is DVKVTQSSRYLVKRTGEKVFLECVQDMDHENMFWYRQDPGLGLRLIYFSYDVKMKEKGDIPEGYSVSREKKERFSLILESASTNQTSMYLCASSFQGKSTDTQYFGPGTRLTVL.

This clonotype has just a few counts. CDR3 loop: CSARGGGAETQYF. DNA of the CDR3: TGCAGTGCTAGAGGGGGGGGGGCTGAGACCCAGTACTTC. V and J are TRBV20-1 and TRBJ2-5, with D maybe TRBD2 (7 bases). V was cut by 1 base and J by 5 bases, with 11 bases left in between. The CDR3 spans 13 residues. Per the germline V gene, CDR1 is DFQATT and CDR2 is SNEGSKA (reference sequence).

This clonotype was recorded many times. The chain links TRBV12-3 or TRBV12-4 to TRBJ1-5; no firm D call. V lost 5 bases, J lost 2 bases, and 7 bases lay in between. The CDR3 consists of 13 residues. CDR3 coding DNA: TGTGCCAGCAGTCCGGAACGCAATCAGCCCCAGCATTTT. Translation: CASSPERNQPQHF.

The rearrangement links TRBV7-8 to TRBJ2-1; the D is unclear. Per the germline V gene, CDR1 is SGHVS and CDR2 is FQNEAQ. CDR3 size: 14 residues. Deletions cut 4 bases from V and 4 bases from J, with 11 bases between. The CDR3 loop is CASSYGPIYNEQFF. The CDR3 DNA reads TGTGCCAGCAGCTACGGACCGATTTACAATGAGCAGTTCTTC.

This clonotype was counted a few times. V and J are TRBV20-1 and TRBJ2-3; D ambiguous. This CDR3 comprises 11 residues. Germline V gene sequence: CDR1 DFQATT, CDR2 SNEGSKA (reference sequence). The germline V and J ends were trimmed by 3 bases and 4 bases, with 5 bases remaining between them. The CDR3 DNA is TGCAGTGCTAGTTCGGCAGATACGCAGTATTTT. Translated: CSASSADTQYF.

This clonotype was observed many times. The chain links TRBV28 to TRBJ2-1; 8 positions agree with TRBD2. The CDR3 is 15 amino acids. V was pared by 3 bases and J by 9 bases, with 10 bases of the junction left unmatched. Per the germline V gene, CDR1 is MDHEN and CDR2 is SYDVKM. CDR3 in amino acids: CASSFSGGQYTEQFF. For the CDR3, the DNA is TGTGCCAGCAGTTTCTCGGGGGGGCAGTATACTGAGCAGTTCTTC.

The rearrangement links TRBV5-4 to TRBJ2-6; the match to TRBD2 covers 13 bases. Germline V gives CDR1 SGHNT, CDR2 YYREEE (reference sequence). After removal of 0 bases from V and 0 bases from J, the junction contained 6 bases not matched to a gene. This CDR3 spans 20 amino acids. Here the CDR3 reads CASSLAMGTSGASGANVLTF. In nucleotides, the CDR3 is TGTGCCAGCAGCTTGGCCATGGGGACTAGCGGGGCCTCTGGGGCCAACGTCCTGACTTTC.

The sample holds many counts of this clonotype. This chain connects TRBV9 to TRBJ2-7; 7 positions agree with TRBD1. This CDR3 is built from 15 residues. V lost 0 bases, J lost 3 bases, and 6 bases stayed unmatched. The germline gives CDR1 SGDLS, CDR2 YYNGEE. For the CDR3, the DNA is TGTGCCAGCAGCGTAGGGGGACAGCCCTACTACGAGCAGTACTTC. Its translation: CASSVGGQPYYEQYF.

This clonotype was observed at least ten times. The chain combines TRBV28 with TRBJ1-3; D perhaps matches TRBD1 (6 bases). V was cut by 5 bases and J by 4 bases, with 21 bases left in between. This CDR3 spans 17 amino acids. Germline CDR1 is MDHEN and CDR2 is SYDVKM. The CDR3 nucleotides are TGTGCCAGCAGTCGACGGGTGAGGGGGAAATCCGGAAACACCATATATTTT. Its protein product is CASSRRVRGKSGNTIYF. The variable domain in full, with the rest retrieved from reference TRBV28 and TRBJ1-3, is DVKVTQSSRYLVKRTGEKVFLECVQDMDHENMFWYRQDPGLGLRLIYFSYDVKMKEKGDIPEGYSVSREKKERFSLILESASTNQTSMYLCASSRRVRGKSGNTIYFGEGSWLTVV.

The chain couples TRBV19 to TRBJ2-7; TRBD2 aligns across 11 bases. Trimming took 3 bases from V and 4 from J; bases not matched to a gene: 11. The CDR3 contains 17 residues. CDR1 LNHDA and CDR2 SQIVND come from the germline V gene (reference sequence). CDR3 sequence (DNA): TGTGCCAGTAGTATGGGTAAGGGGACTAGCGGACTATACGAGCAGTACTTC. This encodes CASSMGKGTSGLYEQYF.

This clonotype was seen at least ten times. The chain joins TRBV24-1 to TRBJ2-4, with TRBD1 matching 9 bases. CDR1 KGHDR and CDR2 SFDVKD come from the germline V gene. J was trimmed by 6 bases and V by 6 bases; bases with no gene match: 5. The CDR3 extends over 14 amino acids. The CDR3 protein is CATSSTGGGNIQYF. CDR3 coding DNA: TGTGCCACCAGTTCGACAGGGGGGGGAAACATTCAGTACTTC.

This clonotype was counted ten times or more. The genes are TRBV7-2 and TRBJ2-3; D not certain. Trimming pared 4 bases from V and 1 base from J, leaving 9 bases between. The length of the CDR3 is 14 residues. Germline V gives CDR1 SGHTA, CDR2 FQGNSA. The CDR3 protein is CASSSQGGTDTQYF. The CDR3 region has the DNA TGTGCCAGCAGCTCACAAGGCGGCACAGATACGCAGTATTTT.

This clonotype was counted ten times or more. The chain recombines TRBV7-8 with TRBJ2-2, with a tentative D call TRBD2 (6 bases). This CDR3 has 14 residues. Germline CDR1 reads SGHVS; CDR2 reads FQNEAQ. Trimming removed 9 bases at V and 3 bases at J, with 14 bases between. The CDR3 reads CASGLATYTGELFF. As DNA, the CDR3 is TGTGCCAGTGGGCTAGCGACGTACACCGGGGAGCTGTTTTTT.

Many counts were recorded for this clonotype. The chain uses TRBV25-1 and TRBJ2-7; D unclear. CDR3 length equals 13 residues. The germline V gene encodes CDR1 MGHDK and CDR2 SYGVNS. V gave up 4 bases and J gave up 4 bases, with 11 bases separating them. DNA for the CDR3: TGTGCCAGCAGTGTCCGTCCCTTTTACGAGCAGTACTTC. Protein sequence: CASSVRPFYEQYF.

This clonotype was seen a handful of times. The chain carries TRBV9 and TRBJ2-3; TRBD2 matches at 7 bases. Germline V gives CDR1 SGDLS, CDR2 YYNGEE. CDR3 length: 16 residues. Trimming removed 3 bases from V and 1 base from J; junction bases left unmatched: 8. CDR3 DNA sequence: TGTGCCAGCAGCGAACGGGCGGGAGAACGCACAGATACGCAGTATTTT. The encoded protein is CASSERAGERTDTQYF.

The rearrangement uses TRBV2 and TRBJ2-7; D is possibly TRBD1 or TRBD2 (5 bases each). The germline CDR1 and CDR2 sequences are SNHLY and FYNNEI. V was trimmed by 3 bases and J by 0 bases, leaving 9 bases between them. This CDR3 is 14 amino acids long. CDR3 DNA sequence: TGTGCCAGCAGTGAGATTGGGGGCTCCTACGAGCAGTACGTC. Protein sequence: CASSEIGGSYEQYV.

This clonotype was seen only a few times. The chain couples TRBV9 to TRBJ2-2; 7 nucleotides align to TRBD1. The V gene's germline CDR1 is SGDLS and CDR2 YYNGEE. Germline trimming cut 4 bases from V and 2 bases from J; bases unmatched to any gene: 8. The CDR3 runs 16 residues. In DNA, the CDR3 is TGTGCCAGCAGCCGCCAGACAGGGAGAAACACCGGGGAGCTGTTTTTT. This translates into CASSRQTGRNTGELFF.